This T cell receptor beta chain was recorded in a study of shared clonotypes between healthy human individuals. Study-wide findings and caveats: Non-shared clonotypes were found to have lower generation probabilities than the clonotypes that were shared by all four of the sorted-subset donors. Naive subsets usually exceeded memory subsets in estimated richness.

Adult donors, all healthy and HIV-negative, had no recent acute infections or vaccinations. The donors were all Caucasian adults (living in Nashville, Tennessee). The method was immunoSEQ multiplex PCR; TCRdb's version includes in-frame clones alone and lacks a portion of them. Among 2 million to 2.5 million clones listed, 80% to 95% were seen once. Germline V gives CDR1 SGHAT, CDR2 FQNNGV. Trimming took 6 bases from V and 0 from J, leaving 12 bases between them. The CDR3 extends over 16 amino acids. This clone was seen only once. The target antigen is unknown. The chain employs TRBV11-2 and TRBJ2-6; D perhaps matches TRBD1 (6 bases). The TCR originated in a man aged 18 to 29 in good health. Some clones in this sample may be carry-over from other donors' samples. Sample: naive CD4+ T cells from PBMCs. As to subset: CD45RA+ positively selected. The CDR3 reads CASRPRTDSGANVLTF. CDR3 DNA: TGTGCCAGCAGACCCCGGACAGACTCTGGGGCCAACGTCCTGACTTTC.